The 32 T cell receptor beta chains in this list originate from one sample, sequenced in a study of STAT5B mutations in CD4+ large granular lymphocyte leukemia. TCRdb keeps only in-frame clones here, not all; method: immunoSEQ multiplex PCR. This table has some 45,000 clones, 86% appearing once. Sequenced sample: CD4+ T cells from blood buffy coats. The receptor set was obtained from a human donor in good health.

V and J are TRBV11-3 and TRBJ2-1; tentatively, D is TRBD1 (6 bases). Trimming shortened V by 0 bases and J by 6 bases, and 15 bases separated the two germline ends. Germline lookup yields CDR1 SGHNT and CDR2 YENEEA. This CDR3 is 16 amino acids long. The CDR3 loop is CASSLEGALQLNEQFF. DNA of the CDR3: TGTGCCAGCAGCTTAGAGGGGGCTCTTCAACTCAATGAGCAGTTCTTC.

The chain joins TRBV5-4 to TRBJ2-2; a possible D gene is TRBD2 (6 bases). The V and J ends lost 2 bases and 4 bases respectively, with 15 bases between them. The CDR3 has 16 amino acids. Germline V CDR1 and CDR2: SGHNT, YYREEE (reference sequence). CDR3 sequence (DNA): TGTGCCAGCAGCTTAGCTTCTAGCGCACTCACCGGGGAGCTGTTTTTT. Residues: CASSLASSALTGELFF.

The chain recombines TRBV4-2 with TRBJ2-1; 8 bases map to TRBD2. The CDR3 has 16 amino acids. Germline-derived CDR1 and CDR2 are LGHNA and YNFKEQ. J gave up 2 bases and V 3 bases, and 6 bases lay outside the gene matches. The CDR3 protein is CASSQVRGGPYNEQFF. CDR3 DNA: TGTGCCAGCAGCCAGGTCCGGGGGGGGCCCTACAATGAGCAGTTCTTC.

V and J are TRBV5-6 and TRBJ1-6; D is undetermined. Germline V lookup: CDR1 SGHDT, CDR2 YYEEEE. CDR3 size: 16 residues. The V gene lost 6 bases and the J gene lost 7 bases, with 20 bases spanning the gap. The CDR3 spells CASNYFMGFENSPLHF. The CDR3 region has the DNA TGTGCCAGCAACTATTTCATGGGTTTTGAGAATTCACCCCTCCACTTT.

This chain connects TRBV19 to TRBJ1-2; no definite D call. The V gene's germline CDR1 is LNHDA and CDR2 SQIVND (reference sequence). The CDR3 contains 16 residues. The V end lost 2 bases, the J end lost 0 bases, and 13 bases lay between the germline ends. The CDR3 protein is CASSINRFSPNYGYTF. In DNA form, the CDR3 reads TGTGCCAGTAGTATAAATAGGTTCAGTCCTAACTATGGCTACACCTTC.

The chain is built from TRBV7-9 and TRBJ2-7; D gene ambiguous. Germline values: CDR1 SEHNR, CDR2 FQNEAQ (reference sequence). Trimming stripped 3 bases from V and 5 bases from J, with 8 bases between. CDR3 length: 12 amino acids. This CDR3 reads CASSFLEDEQYF. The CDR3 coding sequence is TGTGCCAGCAGCTTCTTAGAGGACGAGCAGTACTTC. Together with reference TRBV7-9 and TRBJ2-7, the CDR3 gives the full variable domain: DTGVSQNPRHKITKRGQNVTFRCDPISEHNRLYWYRQTLGQGPEFLTYFQNEAQLEKSRLLSDRFSAERPKGSFSTLEIQRTEQGDSAMYLCASSFLEDEQYFGPGTRLTVT.

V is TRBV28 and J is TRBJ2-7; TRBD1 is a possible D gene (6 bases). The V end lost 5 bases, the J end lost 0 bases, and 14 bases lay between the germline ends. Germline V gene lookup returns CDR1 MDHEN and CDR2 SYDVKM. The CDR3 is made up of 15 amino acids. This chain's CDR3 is CASSLLQGASYEQYF. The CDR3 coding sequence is TGTGCCAGCAGTCTACTACAGGGAGCCTCCTACGAGCAGTACTTC.

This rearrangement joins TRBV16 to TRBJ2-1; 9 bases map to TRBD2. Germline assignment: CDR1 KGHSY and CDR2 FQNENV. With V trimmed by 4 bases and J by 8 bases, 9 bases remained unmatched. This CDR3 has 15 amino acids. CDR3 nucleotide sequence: TGTGCCAGCAGCCCGCCAGGGGCGGGAGGGGATGAGCAGTTCTTC. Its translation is CASSPPGAGGDEQFF.

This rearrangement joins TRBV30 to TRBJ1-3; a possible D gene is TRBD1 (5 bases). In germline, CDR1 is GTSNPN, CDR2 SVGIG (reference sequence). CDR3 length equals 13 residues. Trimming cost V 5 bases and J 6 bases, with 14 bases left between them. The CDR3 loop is CAWQGEGLNTIYF. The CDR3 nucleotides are TGTGCCTGGCAGGGAGAGGGTTTAAACACCATATATTTT.

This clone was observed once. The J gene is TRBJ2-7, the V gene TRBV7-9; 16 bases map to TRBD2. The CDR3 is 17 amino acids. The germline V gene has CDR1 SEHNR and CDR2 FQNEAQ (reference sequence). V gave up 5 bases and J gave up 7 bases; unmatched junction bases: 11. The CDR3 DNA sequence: TGTGCCAGCAGCGAGGGACTAGCGGGAGGGCCGGAGGGGGAGCAGTACTTC. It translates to CASSEGLAGGPEGEQYF.

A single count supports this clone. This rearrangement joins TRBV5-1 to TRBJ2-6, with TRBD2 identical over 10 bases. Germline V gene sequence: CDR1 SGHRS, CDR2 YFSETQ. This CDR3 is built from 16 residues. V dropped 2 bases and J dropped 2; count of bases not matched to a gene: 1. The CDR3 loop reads CASSLTSGTGANVLTF. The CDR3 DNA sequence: TGCGCCAGCAGCTTAACTAGCGGGACTGGGGCCAACGTCCTGACTTTC.

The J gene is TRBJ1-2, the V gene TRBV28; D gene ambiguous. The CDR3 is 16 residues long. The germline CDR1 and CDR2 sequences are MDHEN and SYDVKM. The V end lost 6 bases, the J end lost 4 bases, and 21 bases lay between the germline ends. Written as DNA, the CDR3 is TGTGCCAGCAGCTGGGGATTCAGGAGACTCGGCTATGGCTACACCTTC. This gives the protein CASSWGFRRLGYGYTF.

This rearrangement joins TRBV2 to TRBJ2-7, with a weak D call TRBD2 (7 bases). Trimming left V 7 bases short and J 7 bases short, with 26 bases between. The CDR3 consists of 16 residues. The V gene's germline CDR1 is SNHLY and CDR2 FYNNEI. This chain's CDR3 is CASIYRWGGQLYEQYF. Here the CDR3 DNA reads TGTGCCAGCATCTACCGGTGGGGGGGGCAATTGTATGAGCAGTACTTC.

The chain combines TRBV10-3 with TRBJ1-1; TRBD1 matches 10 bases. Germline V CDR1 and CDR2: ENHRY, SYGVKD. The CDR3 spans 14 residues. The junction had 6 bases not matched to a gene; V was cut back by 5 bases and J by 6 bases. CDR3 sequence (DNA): TGTGCCATCAGTCAGGGACAGGGGACACCTGAAGCTTTCTTT. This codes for CAISQGQGTPEAFF.

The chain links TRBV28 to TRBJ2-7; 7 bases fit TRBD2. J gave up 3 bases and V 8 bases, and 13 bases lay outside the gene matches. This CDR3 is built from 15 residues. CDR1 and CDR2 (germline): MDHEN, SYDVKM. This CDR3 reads CASPPSGRGNYEQYF. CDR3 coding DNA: TGTGCCAGCCCTCCTTCAGGGAGGGGAAACTACGAGCAGTACTTC.

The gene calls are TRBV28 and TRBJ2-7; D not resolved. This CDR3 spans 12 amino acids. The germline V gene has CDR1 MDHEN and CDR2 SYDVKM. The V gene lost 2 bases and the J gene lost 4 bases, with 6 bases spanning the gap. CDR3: CASSLESYEQYF. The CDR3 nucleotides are TGTGCCAGCAGTTTAGAGAGTTACGAGCAGTACTTC.

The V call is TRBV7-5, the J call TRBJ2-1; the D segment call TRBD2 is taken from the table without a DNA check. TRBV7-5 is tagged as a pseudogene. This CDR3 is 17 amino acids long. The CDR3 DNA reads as TGTGTCAGAAGCTTAAGAGCGCGGCGGCTTAGGTGCGATGAGCAGTTCTTC. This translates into CVRSLRARRLRCDEQFF.

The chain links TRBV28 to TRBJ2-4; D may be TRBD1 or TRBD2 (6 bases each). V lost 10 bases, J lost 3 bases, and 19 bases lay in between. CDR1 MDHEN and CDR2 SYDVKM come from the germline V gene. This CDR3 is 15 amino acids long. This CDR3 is CATKETQGGKNIQYF. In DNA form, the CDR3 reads TGTGCCACTAAGGAAACACAGGGAGGCAAAAACATTCAGTACTTC.

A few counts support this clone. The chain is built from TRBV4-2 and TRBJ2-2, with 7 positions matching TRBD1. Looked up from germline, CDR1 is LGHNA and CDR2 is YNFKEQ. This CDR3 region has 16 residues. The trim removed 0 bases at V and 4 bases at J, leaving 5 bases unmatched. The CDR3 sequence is CASSQDFAGGTGELFF. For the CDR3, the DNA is TGTGCCAGCAGCCAAGATTTTGCAGGGGGCACCGGGGAGCTGTTTTTT.

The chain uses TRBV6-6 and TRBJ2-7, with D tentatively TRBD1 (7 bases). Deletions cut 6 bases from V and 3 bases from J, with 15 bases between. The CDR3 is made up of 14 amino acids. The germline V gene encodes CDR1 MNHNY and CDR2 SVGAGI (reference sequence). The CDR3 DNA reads TGTGCCAGCAGAGAGAGACAGGGAGGCTACGAGCAGTACTTC. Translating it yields CASRERQGGYEQYF.

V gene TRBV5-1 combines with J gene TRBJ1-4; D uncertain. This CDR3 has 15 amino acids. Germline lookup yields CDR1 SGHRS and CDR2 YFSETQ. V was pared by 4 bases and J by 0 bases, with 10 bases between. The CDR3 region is CASSESGSTNEKLFF. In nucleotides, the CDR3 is TGCGCCAGCAGCGAGTCGGGGTCAACTAATGAAAAACTGTTTTTT.

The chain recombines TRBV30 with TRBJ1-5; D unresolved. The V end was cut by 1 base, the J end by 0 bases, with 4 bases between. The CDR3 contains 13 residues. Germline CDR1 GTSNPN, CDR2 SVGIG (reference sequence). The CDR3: CAWSEDSNQPQHF. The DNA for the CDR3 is TGTGCCTGGAGTGAGGATAGCAATCAGCCCCAGCATTTT.

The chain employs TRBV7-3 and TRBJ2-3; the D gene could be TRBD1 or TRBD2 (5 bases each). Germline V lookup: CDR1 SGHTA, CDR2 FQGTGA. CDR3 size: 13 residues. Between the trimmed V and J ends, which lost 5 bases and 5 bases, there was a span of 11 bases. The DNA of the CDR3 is TGTGCCAGCAGCCGACAGAGGGAAGATACGCAGTATTTT. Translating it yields CASSRQREDTQYF.

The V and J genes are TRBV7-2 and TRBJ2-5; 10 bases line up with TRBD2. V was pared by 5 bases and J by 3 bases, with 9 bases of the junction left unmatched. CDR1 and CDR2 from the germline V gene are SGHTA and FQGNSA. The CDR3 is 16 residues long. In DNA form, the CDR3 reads TGTGCCAGCAGCCATGGCTCTAGCGGGAGAAAAGAGACCCAGTACTTC. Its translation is CASSHGSSGRKETQYF. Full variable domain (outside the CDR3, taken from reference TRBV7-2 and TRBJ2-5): GAGVSQSPSNKVTEKGKDVELRCDPISGHTALYWYRQSLGQGLEFLIYFQGNSAPDKSGLPSDRFSAERTGGSVSTLTIQRTQQEDSAVYLCASSHGSSGRKETQYFGPGTRLLVL.

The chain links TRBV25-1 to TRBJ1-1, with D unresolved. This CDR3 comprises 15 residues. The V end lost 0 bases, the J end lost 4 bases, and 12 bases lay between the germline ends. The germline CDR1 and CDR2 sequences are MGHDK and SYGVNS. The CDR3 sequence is CASSEYGSASTEAFF. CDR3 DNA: TGTGCCAGCAGTGAATATGGTTCCGCGAGCACTGAAGCTTTCTTT.

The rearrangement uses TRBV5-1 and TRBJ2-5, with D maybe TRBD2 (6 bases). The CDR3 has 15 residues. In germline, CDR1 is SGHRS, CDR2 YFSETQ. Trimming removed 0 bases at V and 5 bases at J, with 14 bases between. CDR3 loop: CASSLGGTGSETQYF. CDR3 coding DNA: TGCGCCAGCAGCTTGGGTGGGACTGGGAGTGAGACCCAGTACTTC.

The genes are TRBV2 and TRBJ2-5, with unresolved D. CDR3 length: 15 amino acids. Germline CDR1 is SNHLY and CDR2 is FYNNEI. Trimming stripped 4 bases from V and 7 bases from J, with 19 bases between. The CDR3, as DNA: TGTGCCAGCAGTGTGGACGGCAATGAGGCCGGGACCCAGTACTTC. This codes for CASSVDGNEAGTQYF.

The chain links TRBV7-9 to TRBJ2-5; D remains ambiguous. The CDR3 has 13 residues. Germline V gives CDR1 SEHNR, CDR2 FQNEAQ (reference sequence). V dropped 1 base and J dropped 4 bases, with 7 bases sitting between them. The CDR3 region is CASSLGVRETQYF. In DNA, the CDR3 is TGTGCCAGCAGCTTAGGGGTGAGAGAGACCCAGTACTTC.

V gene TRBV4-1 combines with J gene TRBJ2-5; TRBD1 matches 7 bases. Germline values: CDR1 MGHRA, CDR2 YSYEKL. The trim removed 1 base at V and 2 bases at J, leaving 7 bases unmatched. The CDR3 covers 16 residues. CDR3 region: CASSQGARTGQETQYF. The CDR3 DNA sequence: TGCGCCAGCAGCCAAGGGGCCAGGACAGGTCAAGAGACCCAGTACTTC.

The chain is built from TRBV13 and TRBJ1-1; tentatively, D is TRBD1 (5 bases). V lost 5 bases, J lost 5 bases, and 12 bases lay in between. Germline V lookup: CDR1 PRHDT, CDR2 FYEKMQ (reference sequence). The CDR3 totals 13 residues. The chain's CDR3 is CASSRERGTEAFF. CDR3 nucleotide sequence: TGTGCCAGCAGCCGCGAGAGGGGAACTGAAGCTTTCTTT.

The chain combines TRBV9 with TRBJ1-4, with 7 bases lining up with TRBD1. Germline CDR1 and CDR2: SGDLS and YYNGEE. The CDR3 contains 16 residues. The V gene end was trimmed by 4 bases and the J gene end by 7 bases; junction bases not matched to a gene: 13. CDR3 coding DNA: TGTGCCAGCAGCCCTCGACAGGGAGGATGGGGTGAAAAACTGTTTTTT. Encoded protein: CASSPRQGGWGEKLFF.

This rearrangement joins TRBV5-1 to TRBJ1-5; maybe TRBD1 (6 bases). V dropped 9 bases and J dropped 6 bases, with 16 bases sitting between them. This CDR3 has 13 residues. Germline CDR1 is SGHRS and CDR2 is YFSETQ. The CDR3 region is CANKGGYRQPQHF. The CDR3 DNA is TGCGCCAACAAGGGGGGGTACCGTCAGCCCCAGCATTTT.